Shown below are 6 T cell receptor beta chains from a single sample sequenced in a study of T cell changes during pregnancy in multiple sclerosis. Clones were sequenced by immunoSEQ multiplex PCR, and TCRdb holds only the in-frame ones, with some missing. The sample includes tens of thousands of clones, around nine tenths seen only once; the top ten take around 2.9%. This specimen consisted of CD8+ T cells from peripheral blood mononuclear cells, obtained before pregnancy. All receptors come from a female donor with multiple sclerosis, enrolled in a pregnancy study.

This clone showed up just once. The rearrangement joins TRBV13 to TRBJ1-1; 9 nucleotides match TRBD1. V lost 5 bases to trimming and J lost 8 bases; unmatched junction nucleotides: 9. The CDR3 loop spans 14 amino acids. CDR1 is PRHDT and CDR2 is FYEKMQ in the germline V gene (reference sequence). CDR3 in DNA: TGTGCCAGCAGCCGAACCGGGACAGGGAACGAAGCTTTCTTT. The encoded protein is CASSRTGTGNEAFF.

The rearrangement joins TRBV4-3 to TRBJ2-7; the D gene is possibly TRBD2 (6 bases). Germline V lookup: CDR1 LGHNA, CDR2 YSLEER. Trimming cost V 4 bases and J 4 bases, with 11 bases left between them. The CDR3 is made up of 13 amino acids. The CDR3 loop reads CASSRGLTYEQYF. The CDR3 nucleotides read TGCGCCAGCAGCCGGGGACTTACGTACGAGCAGTACTTC.

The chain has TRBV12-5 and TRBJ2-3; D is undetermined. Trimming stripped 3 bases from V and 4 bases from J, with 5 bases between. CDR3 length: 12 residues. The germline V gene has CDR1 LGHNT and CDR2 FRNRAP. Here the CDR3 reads CASGFGADTQYF. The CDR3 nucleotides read TGTGCTAGTGGTTTCGGTGCAGATACGCAGTATTTT.

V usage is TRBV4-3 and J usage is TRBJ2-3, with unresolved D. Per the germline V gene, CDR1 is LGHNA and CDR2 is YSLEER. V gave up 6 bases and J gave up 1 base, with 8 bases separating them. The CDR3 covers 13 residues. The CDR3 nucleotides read TGCGCCAGCAGTCACGGAGGCACAGATACGCAGTATTTT. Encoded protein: CASSHGGTDTQYF.

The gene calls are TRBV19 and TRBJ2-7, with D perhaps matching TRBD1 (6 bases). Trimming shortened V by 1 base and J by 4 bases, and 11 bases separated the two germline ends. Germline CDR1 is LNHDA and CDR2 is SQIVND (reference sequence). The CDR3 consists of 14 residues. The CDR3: CASSIALQGYEQYF. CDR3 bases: TGTGCCAGTAGTATAGCCCTCCAGGGGTACGAGCAGTACTTC.

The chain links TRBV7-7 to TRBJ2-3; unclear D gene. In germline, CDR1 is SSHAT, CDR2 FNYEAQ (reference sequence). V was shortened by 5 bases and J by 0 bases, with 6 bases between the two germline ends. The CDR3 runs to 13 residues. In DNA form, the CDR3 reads TGTGCCAGCAGCCCCTCTAGCACAGATACGCAGTATTTT. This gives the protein CASSPSSTDTQYF.